Each of the 8 T cell receptor beta chains below was sequenced from the same sample in a study of Ad26.COV2.S vaccination and SARS-CoV-2 variants (dated by TCRdb to the early 2020s). The protocol used for the library was the immunoSEQ multiplex PCR assay. Sourced from immuneACCESS, this table was stored by TCRdb with only in-frame sequences that have V and J called. A share of the clones is absent; for the studies checked, an unresolved V gene accounts for under half, and the remainder has no known explanation. The table for this sample lists about 680,000 clones; 70% to 90% of them were counted only once. The top ten clonotypes cover roughly 1.5% of the sample. The intended sense of this specimen's treatment or condition label: approximately 18 received Ad26.COV2.S at low or high dose, single or two shots; 5 received placebo; per-sample allocation not given. For vaccine and placebo recipients, repertoires were sequenced using samples collected on day 63 after the first injection.

Sequenced material: peripheral blood, taken in a trial of Ad26.COV2.S vaccine versus placebo. Receptors were obtained from a person between 18 and 65 years old who received the Ad26.COV2.S COVID-19 vaccine or a placebo.

This clone was seen a single time. V and J are TRBV25-1 and TRBJ2-5; D unresolved. With 5 bases removed from V and 4 bases from J, the gap between germline ends came to 2 bases. The CDR3 contains 10 residues. Germline V gives CDR1 MGHDK, CDR2 SYGVNS. CDR3: CASSRETQYF. CDR3 DNA sequence: TGTGCCAGCAGTAGAGAGACCCAGTACTTC.

This chain joins TRBV4-3 and TRBJ2-7, with 8 bases aligning to TRBD2. Losses at the gene ends were 6 bases for V and 7 bases for J; bases not matched to a gene: 20. CDR1 is LGHNA and CDR2 is YSLEER in the germline V gene. The CDR3 loop spans 17 amino acids. CDR3 nucleotide sequence: TGCGCCAGCAGTTATTCGCTCCTCGGCGGGGGGCCGGGGGAGCAGTACTTC. Encoded protein: CASSYSLLGGGPGEQYF.

The rearrangement uses TRBV12-3 or TRBV12-4 and TRBJ1-1; a weak D match, TRBD1 (5 bases). The length of the CDR3 is 13 residues. Trimming removed 6 bases from V and 2 bases from J, with 10 bases in between. Here the CDR3 reads CASSLQVNTEAFF. The CDR3 DNA sequence: TGTGCCAGCAGCTTACAGGTTAACACTGAAGCTTTCTTT.

The chain combines TRBV6-5 with TRBJ2-5; 7 bases fit TRBD2. CDR1 is MNHEY, CDR2 SVGAGI, per germline. The CDR3 is made up of 14 amino acids. Germline trimming cut 7 bases from V and 8 bases from J; bases unmatched to any gene: 13. The CDR3 sequence: CASTLAGREGTQYF. In DNA, the CDR3 is TGTGCCAGCACCTTAGCGGGCCGAGAGGGAACCCAGTACTTC.

The rearrangement uses TRBV5-1 and TRBJ2-1, with TRBD2 matching 7 bases. The ends lost 0 bases at V and 4 bases at J; junction bases unmatched: 7. Looked up from germline, CDR1 is SGHRS and CDR2 is YFSETQ. The CDR3 is made up of 16 amino acids. The CDR3 DNA sequence: TGCGCCAGCAGCTTGGACGAGGGAGGGGATTACAATGAGCAGTTCTTC. Its translation: CASSLDEGGDYNEQFF.

Only one count was recorded for this clone. CDR3 region: CASSMPRPLAGVTDTQYF. The CDR3 DNA reads TGTGCCAGTAGTATGCCCCGCCCACTAGCGGGGGTCACAGATACGCAGTATTTT. V and J are TRBV19 and TRBJ2-3; the match to TRBD2 covers 11 bases. J was trimmed by 2 bases and V by 3 bases; bases with no gene match: 10. This CDR3 spans 18 amino acids. In germline, CDR1 is LNHDA, CDR2 SQIVND (reference sequence).

The rearrangement links TRBV7-9 to TRBJ2-5, with no clear D. Trimming shortened V by 1 base and J by 7 bases, and 10 bases separated the two germline ends. This CDR3 has 13 amino acids. CDR1 is SEHNR, CDR2 FQNEAQ, per germline (reference sequence). CDR3 nucleotide sequence: TGTGCCAGCAGCTTAGTGGTGGTTGGGACCCAGTACTTC. This encodes CASSLVVVGTQYF. Based on the CDR3 plus reference TRBV7-9 and TRBJ2-5, the full variable domain is DTGVSQNPRHKITKRGQNVTFRCDPISEHNRLYWYRQTLGQGPEFLTYFQNEAQLEKSRLLSDRFSAERPKGSFSTLEIQRTEQGDSAMYLCASSLVVVGTQYFGPGTRLLVL.

J is TRBJ2-2 and V is TRBV5-1, with D unclear. Trimming stripped 1 base from V and 3 bases from J, with 7 bases between. CDR3 size: 14 residues. From germline, CDR1 is SGHRS and CDR2 YFSETQ. DNA for the CDR3: TGCGCCAGCAGCTTGACGAGCGACACCGGGGAGCTGTTTTTT. This codes for CASSLTSDTGELFF.